This T cell receptor (beta chain) stems from a study of regulatory T cells in long-lasting Graves disease. Assembly of TCR beta libraries relied on iRepertoire HTBI primers together with Arm-PCR of CDR3 regions. TCRdb fed the multiplex PCR reads into MiXCR, producing one record per CDR3 protein. Counted here are fewer than 400,000 distinct CDR3 sequences, around 20% occurring once; the ten biggest clones make up around 30%. Regarding the study as a whole: Patients with persistent disease showed a bias toward TRBV28, TRBJ1-2 and TRBJ2-5.

V lost 8 bases, J lost 13 bases, and 18 bases lay in between. The germline gives CDR1 MNHNS, CDR2 SASEGT. The CDR3 length is 12 residues. To note about this clonotype: Its antigen is unidentified.

Noted time point: persistent/refractory GD, antithyroid drugs over 5 years with positive TRAb. Researchers made the TCR library from RNA that was extracted from PBMCs. The sequences come from peripheral blood mononuclear cells (PBMCs), collected when the disease was refractory, from a patient treated with antithyroid drugs. This receptor was obtained from a female donor with Graves disease. The rearrangement links TRBV6-1 to TRBJ2-1, with D perhaps given as TRBD1 or TRBD2 (5 bases each). The CDR3 region is CASGSIEGLQFF. Written as DNA, the CDR3 is TGTGCCAGCGGATCTATAGAGGGGCTCCAGTTCTTC.